These T cell receptor beta chains were read from a single sample in a study of a mutant IDH1 vaccine in newly diagnosed glioma. Using immunoSEQ multiplex PCR, the repertoire was profiled, and TCRdb retains in-frame clones only, with some absent. The sample carries about 46,000 clones, around 92% recorded once. These receptors' antigens are unknown. The input for sequencing was PBMCs, taken from a glioma patient whose treatment included an IDH1 peptide vaccine. These receptors were taken from a middle-aged man with glioma. CDR3s include the opening cysteine and the closing phenylalanine or tryptophan. A D gene is named only where the DNA matches it firmly. Expanded clones are given a class, and other clones once, few, many or no size at all.

d_gene,len,abundance,v_gene,j_gene,CDR3nt,CDR3aa
NA,14,NA,TRBV4-3,TRBJ1-1,TGCGCCAGCAGCTCCCGGGCACGGGGGACTGAAGCTTTCTTT,CASSSRARGTEAFF
TRBD2,18,NA,TRBV5-1,TRBJ2-3,TGCGCCAGCAGCTTGAGAGCTAGCGGGGGAACTAGCACAGATACGCAGTATTTT,CASSLRASGGTSTDTQYF
TRBD1,14,NA,TRBV7-9,TRBJ2-7,TGTGCCAGCAGCCTCCCGGGACAGGGCTACGAGCAGTACTTC,CASSLPGQGYEQYF
NA,17,NA,TRBV7-3,TRBJ2-6,TGTGCCAGCAGCCCGGGACCGACGTCCTCTGGGGCCAACGTCCTGACTTTC,CASSPGPTSSGANVLTF
NA,11,NA,TRBV18,TRBJ1-1,TGTGCCAGCTCAGTAAACACTGAAGCTTTCTTT,CASSVNTEAFF
NA,16,NA,TRBV6-6,TRBJ2-3,TGTGCCAGCCGGAGTCATTCGGCTACCACCACAGATACGCAGTATTTT,CASRSHSATTTDTQYF
NA,13,NA,TRBV10-2,TRBJ1-3,TGCGCCAGCACGCAGGCAGCTGGAAACACCATATATTTT,CASTQAAGNTIYF
NA,12,NA,TRBV7-8,TRBJ1-2,TGTGCCAGCAGCTTAGGGGCCTATGGCTACACCTTC,CASSLGAYGYTF
TRBD2,16,NA,TRBV19,TRBJ2-5,TGTGCCACCGCAAAGACTAGCGGGAGGGCCGGAGAGACCCAGTACTTC,CATAKTSGRAGETQYF
TRBD1,16,few,TRBV13,TRBJ2-3,TGTGCCAGCAGCTCCACAGGGGCCTGGGTCACAGATACGCAGTATTTT,CASSSTGAWVTDTQYF
NA,13,NA,TRBV6-1,TRBJ1-2,TGTGCCAGCAGTCCTCCCCACCTTTATGGCTACACCTTC,CASSPPHLYGYTF
NA,15,few,TRBV2,TRBJ1-4,TGTGCCAGCACCCCTACACTTGCAACTAATGAAAAACTGTTTTTT,CASTPTLATNEKLFF
TRBD1,12,NA,TRBV28,TRBJ2-1,TGTGCCAGCAGTATCGACAGGGTTGAGCAGTTCTTC,CASSIDRVEQFF
NA,13,NA,TRBV7-9,TRBJ1-1,TGTGCCAGCAGCAGCCGACAGCCCACTGAAGCTTTCTTT,CASSSRQPTEAFF
TRBD1,15,NA,TRBV30,TRBJ1-2,TGTGCCTGGAGAAGCACAGGGGGCTCTCTCCGGGGCTACACCTTC,CAWRSTGGSLRGYTF
NA,15,once,TRBV28,TRBJ2-7,TGTGCCAGCAGCCTCCATGGGGCCAGCCACTACGAGCAGTACTTC,CASSLHGASHYEQYF
NA,15,NA,TRBV29-1,TRBJ2-3,TGCAGCGTTGAGAAGGCAGGGCCAAGGACAGATACGCAGTATTTT,CSVEKAGPRTDTQYF
TRBD2,14,NA,TRBV30,TRBJ2-3,TGTGCCTGGAGTGTGCTAGCGGGGGGGGATACGCAGTATTTT,CAWSVLAGGDTQYF
NA,15,NA,TRBV2,TRBJ2-3,TGTGCCAGCAGTGAAAGGGGGGCCTACACAGATACGCAGTATTTT,CASSERGAYTDTQYF
NA,15,NA,TRBV7-2,TRBJ1-6,TGTGCCAGCAGCTCCGAGGGCAGCTATAATTCACCCCTCCACTTT,CASSSEGSYNSPLHF
NA,14,NA,TRBV5-1,TRBJ2-3,TGCGCCAGCACTTTGGCGGGATCGCCAGATACGCAGTATTTT,CASTLAGSPDTQYF
NA,14,NA,TRBV11-2,TRBJ2-5,TGTGCCAGCAGCTACAGGGACCCCCAAGAGACCCAGTACTTC,CASSYRDPQETQYF
NA,16,NA,TRBV13,TRBJ2-1,TGTGCCAGCAGCTTAGGGGGACGGAGCTCCTACAATGAGCAGTTCTTC,CASSLGGRSSYNEQFF
NA,13,NA,TRBV7-2,TRBJ2-2,TGTGCCAGCAGCGCCGCCCTCCTCGGGGAGCTGTTTTTT,CASSAALLGELFF
NA,14,NA,TRBV5-6,TRBJ2-7,TGTGCCAGCAGCCCCGGGACTGGCTCCTACGAGCAGTACTTC,CASSPGTGSYEQYF
NA,17,NA,TRBV21-1,TRBJ2-1,TGTGCCAGCAGCAAAGATTTGGGGGGCCCTCGGAGTAATGAGCAGTTCTTC,CASSKDLGGPRSNEQFF
NA,14,NA,TRBV6-5,TRBJ2-7,TGTGCCAGCAGTTACTCCTCGCACACCTACGAGCAGTACTTC,CASSYSSHTYEQYF
NA,14,NA,TRBV7-9,TRBJ1-6,TGTGCCAGCAGCTTAGCGGCAGGGAATTCACCCCTCCACTTT,CASSLAAGNSPLHF
NA,13,NA,TRBV30,TRBJ1-1,TGTGCCTGGAGTTTGTCAGCTGGAACTGAAGCTTTCTTT,CAWSLSAGTEAFF
TRBD2,15,NA,TRBV5-1,TRBJ2-7,TGCGCCAGCAGCTTGGCTGCGGGGGGATTTGCCGAGCAGTACTTC,CASSLAAGGFAEQYF
NA,17,once,TRBV7-7,TRBJ2-3,TGTGCTAGCAGCGTCGGACCCGTGGGAAGCCCCACAGATACGCAGTATTTT,CASSVGPVGSPTDTQYF
NA,14,NA,TRBV4-1,TRBJ2-3,TGCGCCAGCAGCCTTCCGACAGGCACAGATACGCAGTATTTT,CASSLPTGTDTQYF